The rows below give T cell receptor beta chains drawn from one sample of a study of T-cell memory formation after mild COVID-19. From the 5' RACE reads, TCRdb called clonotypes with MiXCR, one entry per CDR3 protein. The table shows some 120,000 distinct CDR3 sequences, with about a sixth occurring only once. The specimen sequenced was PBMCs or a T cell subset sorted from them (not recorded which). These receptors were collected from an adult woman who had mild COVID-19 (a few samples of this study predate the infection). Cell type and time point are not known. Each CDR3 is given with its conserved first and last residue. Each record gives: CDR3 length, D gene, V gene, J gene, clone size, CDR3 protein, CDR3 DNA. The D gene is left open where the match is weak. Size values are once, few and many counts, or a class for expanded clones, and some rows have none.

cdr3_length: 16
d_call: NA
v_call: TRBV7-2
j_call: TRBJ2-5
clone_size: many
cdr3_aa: CASSFPPGGGGETQYF
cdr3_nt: TGTGCCAGCAGCTTCCCCCCCGGGGGAGGAGGCGAGACCCAGTACTTC

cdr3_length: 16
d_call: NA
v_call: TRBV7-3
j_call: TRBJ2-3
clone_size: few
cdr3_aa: CASSLGQTSSTDTQYF
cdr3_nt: TGTGCCAGCAGCTTAGGGCAGACTTCTAGCACAGATACGCAGTATTTT

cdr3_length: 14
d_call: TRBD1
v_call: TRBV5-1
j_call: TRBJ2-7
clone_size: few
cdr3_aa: CASSLLDRGYEQYF
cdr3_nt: TGCGCCAGCAGCTTATTGGACAGGGGCTACGAGCAGTACTTC

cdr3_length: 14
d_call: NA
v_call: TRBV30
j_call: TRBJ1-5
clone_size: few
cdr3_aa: CAWSEDSGNQPQHF
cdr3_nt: TGTGCCTGGAGTGAGGACAGTGGCAATCAGCCCCAGCATTTT

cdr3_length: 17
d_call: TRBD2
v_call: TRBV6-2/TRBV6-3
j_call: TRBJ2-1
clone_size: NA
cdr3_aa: CASSPLKVAGGQGEQFF
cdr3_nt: TGTGCCAGCAGTCCCTTAAAGGTGGCGGGAGGCCAAGGTGAGCAGTTCTTC

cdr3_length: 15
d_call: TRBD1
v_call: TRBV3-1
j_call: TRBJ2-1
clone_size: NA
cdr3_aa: CASSFDRGAYNEQFF
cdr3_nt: TGTGCCAGCAGCTTTGACAGGGGAGCCTACAATGAGCAGTTCTTC

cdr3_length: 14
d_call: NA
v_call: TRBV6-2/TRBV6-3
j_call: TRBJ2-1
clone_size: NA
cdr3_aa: CASSYSIGRLPQFF
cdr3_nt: TGTGCCAGCAGTTACTCGATAGGCCGGCTACCGCAGTTCTTC

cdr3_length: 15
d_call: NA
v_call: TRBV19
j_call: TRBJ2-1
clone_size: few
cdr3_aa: CASSIGPSSGYEQFF
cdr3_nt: TGTGCCAGTAGTATAGGCCCCTCCAGCGGCTATGAGCAGTTCTTC

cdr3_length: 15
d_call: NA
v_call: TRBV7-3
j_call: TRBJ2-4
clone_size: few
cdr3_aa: CASSLTGGAKNIQYF
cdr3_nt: TGTGCCAGCAGCTTAACTGGGGGTGCCAAAAACATTCAGTACTTC

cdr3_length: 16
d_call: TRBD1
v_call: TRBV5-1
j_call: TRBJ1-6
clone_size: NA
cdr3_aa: CASSWDSRGIDSPLHF
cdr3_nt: TGCGCCAGCAGCTGGGATTCCAGGGGGATAGATTCACCCCTCCACTTT

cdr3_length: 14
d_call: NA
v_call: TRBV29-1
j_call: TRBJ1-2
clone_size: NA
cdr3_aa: CSVASTGPDDGYTF
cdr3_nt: TGCAGCGTTGCATCCACAGGGCCCGACGACGGCTACACCTTC

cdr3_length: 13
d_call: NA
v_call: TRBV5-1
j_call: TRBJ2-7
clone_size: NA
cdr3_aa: CASAAQDGYEQYF
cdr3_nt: TGCGCCAGCGCCGCCCAGGACGGGTACGAGCAGTACTTC

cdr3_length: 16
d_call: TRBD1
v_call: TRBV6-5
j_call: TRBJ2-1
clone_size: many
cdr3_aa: CASSSPGQGRRNEQFF
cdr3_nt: TGTGCCAGCAGTTCGCCCGGACAGGGGAGGAGGAATGAGCAGTTCTTC

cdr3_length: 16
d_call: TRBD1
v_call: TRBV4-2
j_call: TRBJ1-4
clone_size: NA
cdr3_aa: CASSQAAQGNNEKLFF
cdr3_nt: TGTGCCAGCAGCCAAGCCGCACAGGGGAATAATGAAAAACTGTTTTTT

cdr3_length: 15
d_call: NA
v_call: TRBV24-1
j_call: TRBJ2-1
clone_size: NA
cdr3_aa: CATSGQGSSYNEQFF
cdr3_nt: TGTGCCACCAGTGGGCAGGGGAGCTCCTACAATGAGCAGTTCTTC

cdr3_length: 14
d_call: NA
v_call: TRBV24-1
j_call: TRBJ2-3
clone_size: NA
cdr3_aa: CATSDSGRRGTQYF
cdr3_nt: TGTGCCACCAGTGATTCGGGCAGACGGGGTACGCAGTATTTT

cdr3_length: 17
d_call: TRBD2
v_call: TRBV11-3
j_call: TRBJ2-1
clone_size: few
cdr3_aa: CASSSGTSGTFYNEQFF
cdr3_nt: TGTGCCAGCAGCTCGGGGACTAGCGGGACGTTCTACAATGAGCAGTTCTTC

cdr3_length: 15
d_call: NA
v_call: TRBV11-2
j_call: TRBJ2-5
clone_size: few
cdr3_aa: CASSLGFGGPETQYF
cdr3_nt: TGTGCCAGCAGCTTAGGGTTCGGGGGACCGGAGACCCAGTACTTC

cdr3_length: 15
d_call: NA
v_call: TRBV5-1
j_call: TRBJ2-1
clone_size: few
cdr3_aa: CASSLDRVSYNEQFF
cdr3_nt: TGCGCCAGCAGCTTGGACAGGGTTTCCTACAATGAGCAGTTCTTC

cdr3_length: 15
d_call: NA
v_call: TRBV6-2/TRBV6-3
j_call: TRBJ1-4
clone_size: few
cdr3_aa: CASSYSADPIEKLFF
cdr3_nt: TGTGCCAGCAGTTACTCGGCCGACCCCATCGAAAAACTGTTTTTT

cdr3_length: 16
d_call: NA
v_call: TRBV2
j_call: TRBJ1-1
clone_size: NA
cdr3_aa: CATLPLTEALNTEAFF
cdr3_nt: TGTGCCACCCTTCCTCTGACGGAAGCCTTGAACACTGAAGCTTTCTTT

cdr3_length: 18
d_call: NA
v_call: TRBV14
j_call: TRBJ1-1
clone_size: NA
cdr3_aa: CASSSTLRSTGIYTEAFF
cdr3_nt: TGTGCCAGCAGCTCTACCTTGCGGTCGACAGGTATTTACACTGAAGCTTTCTTT

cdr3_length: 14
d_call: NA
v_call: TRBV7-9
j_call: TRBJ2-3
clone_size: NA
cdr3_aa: CASSLDRYTDTQYF
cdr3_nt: TGTGCCAGCAGCCTCGACAGGTACACAGATACGCAGTATTTT

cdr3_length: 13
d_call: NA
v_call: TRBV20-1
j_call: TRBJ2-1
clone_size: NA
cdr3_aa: CSARSDPYNEQFF
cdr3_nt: TGCAGTGCTCGTTCGGATCCATACAATGAGCAGTTCTTC

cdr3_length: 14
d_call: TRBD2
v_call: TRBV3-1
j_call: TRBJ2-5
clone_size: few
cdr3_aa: CASSELAGWETQYF
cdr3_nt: TGTGCCAGCAGCGAACTAGCGGGGTGGGAGACCCAGTACTTC

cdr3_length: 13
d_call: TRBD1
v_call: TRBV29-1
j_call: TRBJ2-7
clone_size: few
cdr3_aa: CSVEGQGVHEQYF
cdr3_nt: TGCAGCGTTGAGGGACAGGGGGTCCACGAGCAGTACTTC

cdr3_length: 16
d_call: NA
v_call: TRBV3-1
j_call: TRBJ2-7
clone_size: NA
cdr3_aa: CASSQPGEGWGSEQYF
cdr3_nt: TGTGCCAGCAGCCAACCCGGTGAGGGTTGGGGTTCCGAGCAGTACTTC